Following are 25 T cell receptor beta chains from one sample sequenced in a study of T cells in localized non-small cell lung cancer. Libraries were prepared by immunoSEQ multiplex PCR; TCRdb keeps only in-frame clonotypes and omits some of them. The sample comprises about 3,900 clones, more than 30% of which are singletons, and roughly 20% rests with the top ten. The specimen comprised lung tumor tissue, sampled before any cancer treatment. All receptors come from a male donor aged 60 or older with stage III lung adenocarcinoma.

The CDR3 here is CASSPNIGYEQYF. DNA for the CDR3: TGTGCCAGCAGCCCCAATATCGGCTACGAGCAGTACTTC. The V call is TRBV14, the J call TRBJ2-7; the D is unclear. The CDR3 runs to 13 residues. V lost 4 bases and J 3 bases, leaving 10 bases between the germline ends. The germline V gene has CDR1 SGHDN and CDR2 FVKESK. The variable domain in full, with the rest retrieved from reference TRBV14 and TRBJ2-7, is EAGVTQFPSHSVIEKGQTVTLRCDPISGHDNLYWYRRVMGKEIKFLLHFVKESKQDESGMPNNRFLAERTGGTYSTLKVQPAELEDSGVYFCASSPNIGYEQYFGPGTRLTVT.

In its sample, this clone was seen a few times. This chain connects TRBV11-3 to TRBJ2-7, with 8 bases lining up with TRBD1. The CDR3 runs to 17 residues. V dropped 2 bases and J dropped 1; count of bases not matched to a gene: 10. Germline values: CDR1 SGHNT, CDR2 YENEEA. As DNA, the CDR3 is TGTGCCAGCAGCTTATCAACGGGGACAGGCCAATCCTACGAGCAGTACTTC. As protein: CASSLSTGTGQSYEQYF.

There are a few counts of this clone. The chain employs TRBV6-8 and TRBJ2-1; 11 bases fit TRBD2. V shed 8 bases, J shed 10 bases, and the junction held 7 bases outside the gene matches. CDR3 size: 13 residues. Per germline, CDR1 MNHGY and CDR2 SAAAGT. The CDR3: CASGSGGAGEQFF. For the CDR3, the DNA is TGTGCCAGCGGTAGCGGGGGGGCAGGGGAGCAGTTCTTC.

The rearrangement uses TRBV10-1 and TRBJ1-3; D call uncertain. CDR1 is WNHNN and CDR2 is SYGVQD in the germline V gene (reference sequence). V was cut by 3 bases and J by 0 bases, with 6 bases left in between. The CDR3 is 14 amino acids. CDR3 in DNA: TGCGCCAGCAGTGAATCAGGCTCTGGAAACACCATATATTTT. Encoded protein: CASSESGSGNTIYF.

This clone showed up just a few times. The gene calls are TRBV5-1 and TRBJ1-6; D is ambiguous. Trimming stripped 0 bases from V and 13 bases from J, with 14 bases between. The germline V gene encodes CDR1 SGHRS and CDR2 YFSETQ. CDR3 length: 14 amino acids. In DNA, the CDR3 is TGCGCCAGCAGCTTGGCGACGGACGCCTATCCCCTCCACTTT. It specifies CASSLATDAYPLHF.

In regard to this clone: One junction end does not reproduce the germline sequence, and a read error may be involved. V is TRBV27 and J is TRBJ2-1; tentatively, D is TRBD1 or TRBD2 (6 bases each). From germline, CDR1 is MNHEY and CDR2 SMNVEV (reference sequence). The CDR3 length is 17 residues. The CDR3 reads CAISVGGGQVTYNEQFF. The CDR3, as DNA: TGTGCCATCAGTGTAGGAGGGGGTCAGGTGACCTACAATGAGCAGTTCTTC.

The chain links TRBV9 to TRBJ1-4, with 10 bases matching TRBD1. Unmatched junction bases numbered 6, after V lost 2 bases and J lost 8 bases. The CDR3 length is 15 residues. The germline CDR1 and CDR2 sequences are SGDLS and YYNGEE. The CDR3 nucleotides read TGTGCCAGCAGCGTGCAGGGGACAGGGGAAGAAAAACTGTTTTTT. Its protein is CASSVQGTGEEKLFF.

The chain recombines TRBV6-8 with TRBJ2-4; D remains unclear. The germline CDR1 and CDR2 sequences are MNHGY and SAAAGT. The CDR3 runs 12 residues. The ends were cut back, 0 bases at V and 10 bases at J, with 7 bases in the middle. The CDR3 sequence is CASSYSGGIQYF. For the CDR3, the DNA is TGTGCCAGCAGTTACTCTGGTGGTATTCAGTACTTC.

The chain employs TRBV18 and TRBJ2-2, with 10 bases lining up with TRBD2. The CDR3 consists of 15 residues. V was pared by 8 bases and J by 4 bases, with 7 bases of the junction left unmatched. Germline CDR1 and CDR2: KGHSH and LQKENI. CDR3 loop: CASRTSGQVTGELFF. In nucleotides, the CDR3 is TGTGCCAGCCGGACTAGCGGCCAGGTCACCGGGGAGCTGTTTTTT. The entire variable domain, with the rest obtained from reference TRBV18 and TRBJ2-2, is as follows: NAGVMQNPRHLVRRRGQEARLRCSPMKGHSHVYWYRQLPEEGLKFMVYLQKENIIDESGMPKERFSAEFPKEGPSILRIQQVVRGDSAAYFCASRTSGQVTGELFFGEGSRLTVL.

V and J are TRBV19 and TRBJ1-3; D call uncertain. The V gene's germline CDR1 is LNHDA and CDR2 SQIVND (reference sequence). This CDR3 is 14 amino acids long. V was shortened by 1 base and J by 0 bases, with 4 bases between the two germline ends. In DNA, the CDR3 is TGTGCCAGTAGTATAGGCAGCTCTGGAAACACCATATATTTT. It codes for CASSIGSSGNTIYF.

The CDR3 sequence: CASRRDRNTEAFF. DNA of the CDR3: TGTGCCAGCAGACGGGACAGGAACACTGAAGCTTTCTTT. The chain joins TRBV5-8 to TRBJ1-1; 7 bases agree with TRBD1. Germline CDR1 SGHTS, CDR2 YDEGEE. V lost 5 bases to trimming and J lost 1 base; unmatched junction nucleotides: 2. The CDR3 has 13 amino acids.

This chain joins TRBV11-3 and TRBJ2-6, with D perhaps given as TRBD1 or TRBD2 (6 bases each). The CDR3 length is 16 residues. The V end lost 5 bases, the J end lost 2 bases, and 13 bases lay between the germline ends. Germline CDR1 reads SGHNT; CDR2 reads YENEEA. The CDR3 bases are TGTGCCAGCAGCCAGGGGACGGGGGCTGGGGCCAACGTCCTGACTTTC. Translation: CASSQGTGAGANVLTF. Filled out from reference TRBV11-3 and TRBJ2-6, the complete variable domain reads EAGVVQSPRYKIIEKKQPVAFWCNPISGHNTLYWYLQNLGQGPELLIRYENEEAVDDSQLPKDRFSAERLKGVDSTLKIQPAELGDSAVYLCASSQGTGAGANVLTFGAGSRLTVL.

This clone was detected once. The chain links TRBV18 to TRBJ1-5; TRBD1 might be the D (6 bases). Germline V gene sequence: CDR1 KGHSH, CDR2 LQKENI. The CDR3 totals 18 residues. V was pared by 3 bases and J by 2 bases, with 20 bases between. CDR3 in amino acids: CASSPGGRGSVGNQPQHF. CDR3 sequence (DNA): TGTGCCAGCTCACCTGGGGGGCGAGGTTCGGTAGGCAATCAGCCCCAGCATTTT. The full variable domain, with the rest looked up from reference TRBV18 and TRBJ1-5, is NAGVMQNPRHLVRRRGQEARLRCSPMKGHSHVYWYRQLPEEGLKFMVYLQKENIIDESGMPKERFSAEFPKEGPSILRIQQVVRGDSAAYFCASSPGGRGSVGNQPQHFGDGTRLSIL.

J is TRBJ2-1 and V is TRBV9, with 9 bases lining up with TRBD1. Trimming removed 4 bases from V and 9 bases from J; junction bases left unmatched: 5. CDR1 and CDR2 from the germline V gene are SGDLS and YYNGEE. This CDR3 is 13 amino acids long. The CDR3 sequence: CASSTGTGLEQFF. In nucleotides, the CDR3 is TGTGCCAGCAGCACCGGGACAGGGCTTGAGCAGTTCTTC. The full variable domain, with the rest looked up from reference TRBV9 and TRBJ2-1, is DSGVTQTPKHLITATGQRVTLRCSPRSGDLSVYWYQQSLDQGLQFLIQYYNGEERAKGNILERFSAQQFPDLHSELNLSSLELGDSALYFCASSTGTGLEQFFGPGTRLTVL.

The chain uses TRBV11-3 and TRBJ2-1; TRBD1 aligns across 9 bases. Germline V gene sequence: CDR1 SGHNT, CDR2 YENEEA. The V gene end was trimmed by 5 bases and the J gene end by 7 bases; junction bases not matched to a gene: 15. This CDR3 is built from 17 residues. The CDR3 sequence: CASSQTLIRDRENEQFF. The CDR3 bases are TGTGCCAGCAGCCAGACCCTAATACGGGACAGGGAGAATGAGCAGTTCTTC.

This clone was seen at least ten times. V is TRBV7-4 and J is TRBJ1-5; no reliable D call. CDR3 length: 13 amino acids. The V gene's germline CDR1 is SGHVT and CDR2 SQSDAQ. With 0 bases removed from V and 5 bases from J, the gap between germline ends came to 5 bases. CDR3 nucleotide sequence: TGTGCCAGCAGCTTAGCCCCAGATCAGCCCCAGCATTTT. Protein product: CASSLAPDQPQHF.

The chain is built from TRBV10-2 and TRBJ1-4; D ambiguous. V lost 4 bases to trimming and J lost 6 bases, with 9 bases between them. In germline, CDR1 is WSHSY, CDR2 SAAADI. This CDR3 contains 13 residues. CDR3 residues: CASSGNEDEKLFF. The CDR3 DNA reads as TGCGCCAGCAGTGGGAACGAGGATGAAAAACTGTTTTTT.

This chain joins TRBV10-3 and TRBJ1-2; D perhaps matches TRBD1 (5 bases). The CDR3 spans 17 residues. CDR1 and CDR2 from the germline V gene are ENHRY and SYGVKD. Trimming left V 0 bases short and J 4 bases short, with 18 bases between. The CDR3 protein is CAISESRVRGGSYGYTF. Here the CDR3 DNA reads TGTGCCATCAGTGAGTCCAGGGTAAGGGGCGGGAGCTATGGCTACACCTTC.

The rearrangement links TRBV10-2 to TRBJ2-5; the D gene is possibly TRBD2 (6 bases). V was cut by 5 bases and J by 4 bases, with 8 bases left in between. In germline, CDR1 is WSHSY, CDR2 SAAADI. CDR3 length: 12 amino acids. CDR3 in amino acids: CASSRGRETQYF. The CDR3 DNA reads TGCGCCAGCAGTCGGGGGAGAGAGACCCAGTACTTC.

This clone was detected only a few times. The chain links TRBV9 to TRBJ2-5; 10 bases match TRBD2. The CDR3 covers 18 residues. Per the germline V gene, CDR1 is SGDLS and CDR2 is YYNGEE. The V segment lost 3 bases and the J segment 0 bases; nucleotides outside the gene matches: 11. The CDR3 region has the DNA TGTGCCAGCAGCGAAGGAACTAGCGGGAACGGAAACCAAGAGACCCAGTACTTC. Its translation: CASSEGTSGNGNQETQYF.

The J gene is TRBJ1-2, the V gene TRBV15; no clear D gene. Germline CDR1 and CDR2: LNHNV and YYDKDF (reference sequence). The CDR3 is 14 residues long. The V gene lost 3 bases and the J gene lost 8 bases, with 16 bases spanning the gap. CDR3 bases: TGTGCCACCAGCAGTCGAGCCACCCAGCGGGGCTACACCTTC. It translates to CATSSRATQRGYTF.

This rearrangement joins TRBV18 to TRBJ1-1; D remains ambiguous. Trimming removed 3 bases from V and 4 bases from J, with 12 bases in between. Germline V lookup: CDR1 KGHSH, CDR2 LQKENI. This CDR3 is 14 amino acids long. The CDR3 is CASSPGGGSTEAFF. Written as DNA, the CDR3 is TGTGCCAGCTCACCGGGCGGCGGATCCACTGAAGCTTTCTTT.

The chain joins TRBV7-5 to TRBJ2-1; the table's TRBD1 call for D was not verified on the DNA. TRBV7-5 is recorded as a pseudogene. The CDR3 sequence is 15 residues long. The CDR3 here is CASSPRDSSYNEQFF. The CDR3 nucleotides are TGTGCCAGCAGCCCCAGAGACAGCTCCTACAATGAGCAGTTCTTC.

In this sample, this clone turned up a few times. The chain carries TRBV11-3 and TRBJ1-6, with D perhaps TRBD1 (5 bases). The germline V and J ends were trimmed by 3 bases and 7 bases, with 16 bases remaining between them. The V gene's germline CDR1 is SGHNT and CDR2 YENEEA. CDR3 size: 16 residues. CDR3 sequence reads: CASSFGNGATNSPLHF. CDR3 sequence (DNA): TGTGCCAGCAGCTTTGGAAACGGGGCAACCAATTCACCCCTCCACTTT.

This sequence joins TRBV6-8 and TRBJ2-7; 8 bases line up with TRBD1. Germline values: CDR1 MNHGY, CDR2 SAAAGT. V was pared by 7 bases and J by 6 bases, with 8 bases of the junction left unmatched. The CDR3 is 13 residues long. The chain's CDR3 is CASKGQGSGEQYF. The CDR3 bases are TGTGCCAGCAAAGGACAGGGTTCGGGCGAGCAGTACTTC.